The entry below describes one TCR beta chain. As handled by the study authors: Amplification with reference gene primers provided the estimates of nucleated cell counts. TCRdb's table, derived via immunoSEQ multiplex PCR, lists solely in-frame clones and lacks some. The DNA was the basis for D and trimming; V, J and clone size are from that table. The sample consists of approximately 200,000 clones, approximately 91% of them appearing once. This sample is part of a study of blood T cell repertoires in COVID-19. Study-wide background: Collection of acute and convalescent COVID-19 samples took place in the United States, Italy and Spain. Sources were T cells, B-cell-depleted T cells, or PBMCs; the material itself was cDNA or gDNA.

Germline loops: CDR1 LNHDA, CDR2 SQIVND (reference sequence). V was clipped by 7 bases and J by 3 bases; unmatched bases: 9. CDR3 length equals 16 residues. Sequenced sample: peripheral blood. This chain uses TRBV19 with TRBJ1-5; 10 bases align to TRBD1. The clonotype was recovered from a woman in her sixties or seventies with acute or convalescent COVID-19. In nucleotides, the CDR3 is TGTGCCAGTACCCAGGGGGGACAGGGGATCAATCAGCCCCAGCATTTT. This translates into CASTQGGQGINQPQHF.